This TCR beta chain was profiled in a study of cytomegalovirus exposure and HLA in healthy donors. In the case of this clone: What it recognizes is unknown.

Study conclusions and caveats: Researchers catalogued approximately 170 TCR beta chains as cytomegalovirus-associated.

Donors were drawn from the approximately 110-subject validation cohort, separate from the approximately 680-subject first cohort. Sequencing was performed with immunoSEQ multiplex PCR; in TCRdb, only in-frame clones are kept and a portion is missing. The data show more than 130,000 clones, with 70% to 90% seen just once and 7% to 9% held by the top ten. V was shortened by 3 bases and J by 5 bases, with 18 bases between the two germline ends. CDR3 length: 16 amino acids. Germline V CDR1 and CDR2: LNHDA, SQIVND (reference sequence). This chain links TRBV19 with TRBJ2-3; D possibly corresponds to TRBD2 (6 bases). The sample comprised PBMCs. The clonotype comes from a woman between 18 and 29 years old in good health and CMV-seropositive. The CDR3 loop reads CASSIALARGRDTQYF. In nucleotides, the CDR3 is TGTGCCAGTAGTATCGCACTAGCTCGAGGGCGAGATACGCAGTATTTT.